Listed below are T cell receptor beta chains from one sample, sequenced in a study of identical twins. MiXCR, run by TCRdb on the 5' RACE reads, gives a single entry per CDR3 protein. The sample yields some 500,000 distinct CDR3 sequences, approximately 10% seen once. These data also featured in a second study, about yellow fever vaccine responses in identical twins.

Sequencing was carried out using PBMCs. The receptors were gathered from a woman under 30 in good health. Both conserved end residues are part of each CDR3. Fields, in order: V gene, J gene, D gene, clone size, CDR3 length, CDR3 protein, CDR3 DNA. D genes are given only for firm matches. Only part of the rows carry a size: once, few, many, or a class if the clone is expanded.

v_gene: TRBV29-1
j_gene: TRBJ1-2
d_gene: .
abundance: .
len: 14
CDR3aa: CSVEVWRSAGGYTF
CDR3nt: TGCAGCGTTGAAGTTTGGAGGTCAGCGGGGGGCTACACCTTC

v_gene: TRBV20-1
j_gene: TRBJ2-7
d_gene: .
abundance: .
len: 13
CDR3aa: CSARDARTYEQYF
CDR3nt: TGCAGTGCTAGAGACGCCAGGACCTACGAGCAGTACTTC

v_gene: TRBV23-1
j_gene: TRBJ2-1
d_gene: .
abundance: .
len: 14
CDR3aa: CASRCTYSYNEQFF
CDR3nt: TGCGCCAGCAGATGTACCTACTCCTACAATGAGCAGTTCTTC

v_gene: TRBV4-3
j_gene: TRBJ2-3
d_gene: TRBD1
abundance: few
len: 18
CDR3aa: CASSQDDPDRGPTDTQYF
CDR3nt: TGCGCCAGCAGCCAAGATGACCCGGACAGGGGACCCACAGATACGCAGTATTTT

v_gene: TRBV10-3
j_gene: TRBJ2-2
d_gene: .
abundance: many
len: 15
CDR3aa: CAISESQGGTGELFF
CDR3nt: TGTGCCATCAGTGAGTCACAGGGTGGAACCGGGGAGCTGTTTTTT

v_gene: TRBV15
j_gene: TRBJ2-1
d_gene: .
abundance: few
len: 14
CDR3aa: CATARATWVNEQFF
CDR3nt: TGTGCCACCGCCCGGGCGACTTGGGTCAATGAGCAGTTCTTC

v_gene: TRBV6-1
j_gene: TRBJ2-7
d_gene: TRBD1
abundance: many
len: 14
CDR3aa: CASRPGTGAYEQYF
CDR3nt: TGTGCCAGTCGACCCGGGACAGGGGCCTACGAGCAGTACTTC

v_gene: TRBV9
j_gene: TRBJ2-1
d_gene: .
abundance: few
len: 13
CDR3aa: CASSREHGNEQFF
CDR3nt: TGTGCCAGCAGTAGAGAACACGGGAATGAGCAGTTCTTC

v_gene: TRBV11-2
j_gene: TRBJ2-2
d_gene: TRBD2
abundance: .
len: 20
CDR3aa: CASSPVESSGGAKSAGELFF
CDR3nt: TGTGCCAGCAGCCCTGTGGAGTCTAGCGGGGGGGCTAAGTCTGCCGGGGAGCTGTTTTTT

v_gene: TRBV7-2
j_gene: TRBJ2-4
d_gene: .
abundance: few
len: 16
CDR3aa: CASSPQGLGGKNIQYF
CDR3nt: TGTGCCAGCAGCCCCCAGGGATTAGGGGGCAAAAACATTCAGTACTTC

v_gene: TRBV7-8
j_gene: TRBJ2-1
d_gene: TRBD2
abundance: few
len: 20
CDR3aa: CASSLVPKSGEGSNQREQFF
CDR3nt: TGTGCCAGCAGCTTAGTTCCCAAAAGCGGGGAGGGTTCTAACCAACGTGAGCAGTTCTTC

v_gene: TRBV18
j_gene: TRBJ2-1
d_gene: TRBD2
abundance: .
len: 15
CDR3aa: CASSQLAGVLREQFF
CDR3nt: TGTGCCAGCTCACAGCTAGCGGGGGTCCTTCGTGAGCAGTTCTTC

v_gene: TRBV27
j_gene: TRBJ2-7
d_gene: TRBD1
abundance: .
len: 18
CDR3aa: CASSPRDRAVKSSYEQYF
CDR3nt: TGTGCCAGCAGTCCCCGGGACAGGGCAGTAAAAAGTTCCTACGAGCAGTACTTC

v_gene: TRBV11-2
j_gene: TRBJ2-4
d_gene: TRBD2
abundance: many
len: 16
CDR3aa: CASSFGTSAAKNIQYF
CDR3nt: TGTGCCAGCAGCTTCGGGACTAGCGCGGCCAAAAACATTCAGTACTTC

v_gene: TRBV20-1
j_gene: TRBJ2-7
d_gene: .
abundance: few
len: 17
CDR3aa: CSARDPMGPSGFYEQYF
CDR3nt: TGCAGTGCTAGAGACCCCATGGGGCCTTCAGGGTTCTACGAGCAGTACTTC

v_gene: TRBV4-2
j_gene: TRBJ1-1
d_gene: TRBD1
abundance: many
len: 17
CDR3aa: CASSQGTGRELNTEAFF
CDR3nt: TGTGCCAGCAGCCAAGGGACAGGTCGCGAGTTAAACACTGAAGCTTTCTTT

v_gene: TRBV18
j_gene: TRBJ2-1
d_gene: TRBD1
abundance: .
len: 15
CDR3aa: CASSPLTGADNEQFF
CDR3nt: TGTGCCAGCTCACCTCTGACAGGGGCCGACAATGAGCAGTTCTTC

v_gene: TRBV27
j_gene: TRBJ2-1
d_gene: TRBD2
abundance: .
len: 15
CDR3aa: CASAGLAGPYNEQFF
CDR3nt: TGTGCCAGCGCCGGACTAGCGGGGCCCTACAATGAGCAGTTCTTC

v_gene: TRBV12-3/TRBV12-4
j_gene: TRBJ1-5
d_gene: .
abundance: .
len: 16
CDR3aa: CASSHYGGVSNQPQHF
CDR3nt: TGTGCCAGCAGCCACTATGGGGGGGTTAGCAATCAGCCCCAGCATTTT

v_gene: TRBV24-1
j_gene: TRBJ2-1
d_gene: TRBD1
abundance: few
len: 17
CDR3aa: CATSADGTGGFGNEQFF
CDR3nt: TGTGCCACCAGTGCCGATGGGACAGGGGGGTTTGGCAATGAGCAGTTCTTC

v_gene: TRBV6-1
j_gene: TRBJ2-7
d_gene: TRBD2
abundance: many
len: 16
CDR3aa: CASGASGNRPLYEQYF
CDR3nt: TGTGCCAGCGGAGCTAGCGGGAACCGTCCACTATACGAGCAGTACTTC

v_gene: TRBV12-3/TRBV12-4
j_gene: TRBJ1-2
d_gene: .
abundance: many
len: 13
CDR3aa: CASSLAHREGYTF
CDR3nt: TGTGCCAGCAGTTTAGCCCACAGGGAGGGCTACACCTTC

v_gene: TRBV10-3
j_gene: TRBJ1-2
d_gene: .
abundance: few
len: 16
CDR3aa: CAISEVAGGVNYGYTF
CDR3nt: TGTGCCATCAGTGAGGTGGCCGGCGGCGTTAACTATGGCTACACCTTC

v_gene: TRBV6-1
j_gene: TRBJ1-2
d_gene: .
abundance: .
len: 13
CDR3aa: CASSEEGQPGYTF
CDR3nt: TGTGCCAGCAGTGAAGAAGGTCAGCCTGGCTACACCTTC

v_gene: TRBV12-3/TRBV12-4
j_gene: TRBJ1-3
d_gene: .
abundance: many
len: 12
CDR3aa: CASSFSGNTIYF
CDR3nt: TGTGCCAGCAGTTTTTCTGGAAACACCATATATTTT

v_gene: TRBV29-1
j_gene: TRBJ2-5
d_gene: .
abundance: few
len: 12
CDR3aa: CSGNQRGETQYF
CDR3nt: TGCAGCGGGAACCAGAGGGGAGAGACCCAGTACTTC

v_gene: TRBV28
j_gene: TRBJ2-1
d_gene: .
abundance: few
len: 15
CDR3aa: CASSLMGAANNEQFF
CDR3nt: TGTGCCAGCAGTTTAATGGGGGCTGCCAACAATGAGCAGTTCTTC

v_gene: TRBV7-2
j_gene: TRBJ2-2
d_gene: .
abundance: many
len: 15
CDR3aa: CASSLAGRVDGELFF
CDR3nt: TGTGCCAGCAGCTTAGCGGGCAGGGTCGACGGGGAGCTGTTTTTT

v_gene: TRBV4-3
j_gene: TRBJ2-7
d_gene: .
abundance: many
len: 13
CDR3aa: CASSQGPLYEQYF
CDR3nt: TGCGCCAGCAGCCAGGGACCCCTCTACGAGCAGTACTTC

v_gene: TRBV6-1
j_gene: TRBJ2-1
d_gene: TRBD1
abundance: few
len: 13
CDR3aa: CASSRDRGDEQFF
CDR3nt: TGTGCCAGCAGTCGGGACAGGGGGGATGAGCAGTTCTTC

v_gene: TRBV7-9
j_gene: TRBJ2-3
d_gene: .
abundance: few
len: 15
CDR3aa: CASSSQVGGTDTQYF
CDR3nt: TGTGCCAGCAGCTCCCAGGTGGGGGGCACAGATACGCAGTATTTT

v_gene: TRBV20-1
j_gene: TRBJ2-3
d_gene: .
abundance: few
len: 14
CDR3aa: CSAPRGESTDTQYF
CDR3nt: TGCAGTGCCCCCCGAGGGGAATCCACAGATACGCAGTATTTT

v_gene: TRBV5-4
j_gene: TRBJ2-3
d_gene: .
abundance: few
len: 14
CDR3aa: CASSLKDVVDTQYF
CDR3nt: TGTGCCAGCAGCTTGAAGGATGTGGTAGATACGCAGTATTTT

v_gene: TRBV12-3/TRBV12-4
j_gene: TRBJ1-5
d_gene: TRBD1
abundance: few
len: 13
CDR3aa: CASSPIQGVTQHF
CDR3nt: TGTGCCAGCAGTCCCATCCAGGGGGTGACCCAGCATTTT

v_gene: TRBV29-1
j_gene: TRBJ1-1
d_gene: TRBD1
abundance: many
len: 15
CDR3aa: CSVTDRVIGNTEAFF
CDR3nt: TGCAGCGTAACCGACAGGGTTATTGGGAACACTGAAGCTTTCTTT

v_gene: TRBV11-2
j_gene: TRBJ2-5
d_gene: .
abundance: few
len: 14
CDR3aa: CASSLEASFETQYF
CDR3nt: TGTGCCAGCAGCTTAGAAGCTAGCTTTGAGACCCAGTACTTC

v_gene: TRBV5-1
j_gene: TRBJ2-1
d_gene: TRBD2
abundance: many
len: 16
CDR3aa: CASSLPGGVGYNEQFF
CDR3nt: TGCGCCAGCAGCCTTCCGGGAGGGGTTGGCTACAATGAGCAGTTCTTC

v_gene: TRBV20-1
j_gene: TRBJ2-3
d_gene: .
abundance: .
len: 15
CDR3aa: CSARFTRELPDTQYF
CDR3nt: TGCAGTGCTAGATTCACAAGGGAACTCCCAGATACGCAGTATTTT

v_gene: TRBV4-2
j_gene: TRBJ1-5
d_gene: .
abundance: few
len: 15
CDR3aa: CASSQDRVTYQPQHF
CDR3nt: TGTGCCAGCAGCCAAGACAGGGTAACTTATCAGCCCCAGCATTTT

v_gene: TRBV7-2
j_gene: TRBJ2-7
d_gene: .
abundance: many
len: 15
CDR3aa: CASSLVGRGSYEQYF
CDR3nt: TGTGCCAGCAGCTTAGTTGGGCGGGGCTCGTACGAGCAGTACTTC

v_gene: TRBV4-2
j_gene: TRBJ2-7
d_gene: .
abundance: few
len: 14
CDR3aa: CASRPHVLSYEQYF
CDR3nt: TGTGCCAGCAGACCCCACGTACTCTCCTACGAGCAGTACTTC

v_gene: TRBV2
j_gene: TRBJ2-3
d_gene: TRBD2
abundance: .
len: 18
CDR3aa: CASSVSPSGEGHTDTQYF
CDR3nt: TGTGCCAGCAGTGTGTCGCCGAGCGGGGAGGGCCACACAGATACGCAGTATTTT

v_gene: TRBV12-5
j_gene: TRBJ2-1
d_gene: .
abundance: .
len: 12
CDR3aa: CASGLGGSEQFF
CDR3nt: TGTGCTAGTGGTTTGGGTGGGAGTGAGCAGTTCTTC

v_gene: TRBV24-1
j_gene: TRBJ2-5
d_gene: .
abundance: .
len: 14
CDR3aa: CATSDPNLQETQYF
CDR3nt: TGTGCCACCAGTGACCCGAACCTACAAGAGACCCAGTACTTC

v_gene: TRBV20-1
j_gene: TRBJ2-5
d_gene: TRBD2
abundance: .
len: 17
CDR3aa: CSARVIPGGPVGETQYF
CDR3nt: TGCAGTGCTAGAGTCATACCGGGAGGGCCGGTAGGAGAGACCCAGTACTTC

v_gene: TRBV4-1
j_gene: TRBJ2-3
d_gene: .
abundance: many
len: 14
CDR3aa: CASSQENSVDTQYF
CDR3nt: TGCGCCAGCAGCCAAGAGAATTCGGTGGATACGCAGTATTTT

v_gene: TRBV3-1
j_gene: TRBJ2-7
d_gene: TRBD1
abundance: many
len: 16
CDR3aa: CASSHEQRTGRYEQYF
CDR3nt: TGTGCCAGCAGCCACGAACAACGGACAGGGAGGTACGAGCAGTACTTC

v_gene: TRBV7-2
j_gene: TRBJ2-5
d_gene: .
abundance: few
len: 15
CDR3aa: CASSLAGGTDGTQYF
CDR3nt: TGTGCCAGCAGCTTAGCGGGCGGGACGGACGGGACCCAGTACTTC

v_gene: TRBV27
j_gene: TRBJ2-1
d_gene: TRBD1
abundance: .
len: 14
CDR3aa: CASSSDRGGNEQFF
CDR3nt: TGTGCCAGCAGTTCTGACAGGGGGGGGAATGAGCAGTTCTTC

v_gene: TRBV25-1
j_gene: TRBJ2-3
d_gene: .
abundance: many
len: 13
CDR3aa: CASSEFVTDTQYF
CDR3nt: TGTGCCAGCAGTGAATTCGTCACAGATACGCAGTATTTT